This TCR beta chain appears in the sequencing data of a study of identifying expanded T cells in peripheral blood. V gave up 1 base and J gave up 10 bases, with 14 bases separating them. This CDR3 region has 14 residues. The germline CDR1 and CDR2 sequences are SEHNR and FQNEAQ (reference sequence). A note on this clone: Its target is unknown.

TCRdb's table, derived via immunoSEQ multiplex PCR, lists solely in-frame clones and lacks some. This table holds around 66,000 clones, approximately 87% found once. Findings and caveats of the study: Roughly 1.1 clones differed between technical replicates, versus about 15 and 19 over time.

What was sequenced was blood. The chain carries TRBV7-9 and TRBJ1-5, with D possibly TRBD1 on 5 matching bases. This clonotype originated in a person aged 18-69 years in good health. The CDR3 region has the DNA TGTGCCAGCAGCTTAGATAATTTAGGGGTTCCCCAGCATTTT. It translates to CASSLDNLGVPQHF.